This entry is about one T cell receptor (beta chain). Its antigen is not identified. This entry is derived from a study of tumor and adjacent non-tumor tissue in lung cancer. Study outcomes and limitations: In normal lung, the top 100 clones were significantly more dominant than in tumor. Patients with more diverse tumor TCRs had worse survival.

The library came from three nested PCR rounds adapted from ARM-PCR protocols. Each CDR3 protein is one row after TCRdb ran MiXCR on the multiplex PCR reads. This sample has tens of thousands of distinct CDR3 sequences, with roughly 77% found just once. No cell sorting was done before RNA was extracted from the tissue. The normal lung tissue was taken more than 3 cm from the tumor edge. This CDR3 has 15 amino acids. From germline, CDR1 is SQVTM and CDR2 ANQGSEA. Between the trimmed V and J ends, which lost 7 bases and 9 bases, there was a span of 25 bases. The receptor was isolated from a man aged 60-69 years with non-small cell lung cancer. The chain employs TRBV29-1 and TRBJ2-1; D perhaps matches TRBD2 (5 bases). Sequences were obtained from distant non-tumor lung tissue. CDR3 nucleotides: TGCAGCGCACGTCCTGAGGCGGAAAAAGGGAGTGAGCAGTTCTTC. This codes for CSARPEAEKGSEQFF.